These 7 T cell receptor beta chains came from one sample sequenced in a study of cytomegalovirus exposure and HLA in healthy donors. Researchers ran the PCR with 60 Vbeta and 13 Jbeta primers. Sequencing used immunoSEQ multiplex PCR; TCRdb keeps in-frame clones, though not all of them. The table includes 100,000 to 150,000 clones, 60% to 85% detected once. Sequenced material: PBMCs. Source of these receptors: a woman between 35 and 50 years old in good health and CMV-seronegative.

The rearrangement joins TRBV9 to TRBJ1-2; maybe TRBD1 (5 bases). The V gene's germline CDR1 is SGDLS and CDR2 YYNGEE. CDR3 length: 16 amino acids. Between the trimmed V and J ends, which lost 4 bases and 2 bases, there was a span of 18 bases. CDR3 DNA: TGTGCCAGCAGCTCCCCACTTGACAGCTTCAACTATGGCTACACCTTC. As protein: CASSSPLDSFNYGYTF.

This chain uses TRBV7-3 with TRBJ2-5; possibly TRBD2 for D (6 bases). The V gene lost 3 bases and the J gene lost 1 base, with 9 bases spanning the gap. The CDR3 length is 14 residues. The germline V gene has CDR1 SGHTA and CDR2 FQGTGA. CDR3 sequence (DNA): TGTGCCAGCAGCTTCCCGGGACTCCAAGAGACCCAGTACTTC. This codes for CASSFPGLQETQYF.

V is TRBV6-5 and J is TRBJ2-2; the D gene is possibly TRBD2 (5 bases). Trimming took 8 bases from V and 5 from J, leaving 9 bases between them. Germline V gives CDR1 MNHEY, CDR2 SVGAGI. The CDR3 extends over 12 amino acids. CDR3 coding DNA: TGTGCCAGCGCTCCGGGGACCGGGGAGCTGTTTTTT. It encodes CASAPGTGELFF.

The chain recombines TRBV6-1 with TRBJ1-4, with a tentative D call TRBD1 (5 bases). Germline CDR1 and CDR2: MNHNS and SASEGT. Between the trimmed V and J ends, which lost 5 bases and 12 bases, there was a span of 16 bases. This CDR3 region has 13 residues. In DNA, the CDR3 is TGTGCCAGCAGTATCAGGGATTCCTCCCAACTGTTTTTT. The encoded protein is CASSIRDSSQLFF.

The genes are TRBV18 and TRBJ2-7; possibly TRBD1 for D (6 bases). Trimming removed 6 bases at V and 2 bases at J, with 8 bases between. This CDR3 region has 12 residues. CDR1 is KGHSH and CDR2 is LQKENI in the germline V gene. The CDR3 DNA reads TGTGCCAGCTCTCGACAGGCCTACGAGCAGTACTTC. Translated, it gives CASSRQAYEQYF.

The rearrangement uses TRBV23-1 and TRBJ1-5, with a weak D call TRBD1 (6 bases). TRBV23-1 is given ORF status, its function remaining uncertain. The CDR3 spans 15 residues. V was cut by 1 base and J by 2 bases, with 9 bases left in between. CDR3 sequence reads: CASSQLSGGNQPQHF. The CDR3 nucleotides read TGCGCCAGCAGTCAATTGTCAGGGGGCAATCAGCCCCAGCATTTT.

This clone was observed a single time. Germline is not matched at one junction end, which may reflect a read error. V and J are TRBV9 and TRBJ1-6, with TRBD1 as a possible D gene (6 bases). The CDR3 has 14 amino acids. Germline values: CDR1 SGDLS, CDR2 YYNGEE. This CDR3 is CASNQGLAVSLLHF. For the CDR3, the DNA is TGTGCCAGCAACCAGGGGCTTGCAGTCTCACTCCTCCACTTT.